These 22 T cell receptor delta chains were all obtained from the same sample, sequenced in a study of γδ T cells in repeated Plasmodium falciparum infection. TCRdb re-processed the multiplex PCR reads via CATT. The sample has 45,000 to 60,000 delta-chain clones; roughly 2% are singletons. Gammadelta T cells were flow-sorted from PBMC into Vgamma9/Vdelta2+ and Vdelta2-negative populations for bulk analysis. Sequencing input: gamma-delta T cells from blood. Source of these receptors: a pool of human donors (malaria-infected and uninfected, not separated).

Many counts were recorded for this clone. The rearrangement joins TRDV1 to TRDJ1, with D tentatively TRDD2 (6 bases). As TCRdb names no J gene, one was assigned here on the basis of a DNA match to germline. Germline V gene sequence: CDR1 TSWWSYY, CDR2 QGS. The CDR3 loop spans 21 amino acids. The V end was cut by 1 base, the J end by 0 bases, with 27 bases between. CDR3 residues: CALGEPHILPWGGYYTDKLIF. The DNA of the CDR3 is TGTGCTCTTGGGGAACCTCACATCCTACCTTGGGGAGGATATTACACCGATAAACTCATCTTT.

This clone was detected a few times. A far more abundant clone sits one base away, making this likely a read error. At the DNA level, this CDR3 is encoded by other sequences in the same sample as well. The CDR3 DNA reads as TGTGCTCTTGGGGACACCTTACAGTTTTCCTATGTCCGGGGGATCGTAACTTACGATAAACTCATCTTT. Its protein is CALGDTLQFSYVRGIVTYDKLIF. The V and J genes are TRDV1 and TRDJ1; D might be TRDD3 (7 bases). As TCRdb names no J gene, one was assigned here on the basis of a DNA match to germline. Trimming cost V 3 bases and J 4 bases, with 39 bases left between them. Germline V gene sequence: CDR1 TSWWSYY, CDR2 QGS. The CDR3 spans 23 residues.

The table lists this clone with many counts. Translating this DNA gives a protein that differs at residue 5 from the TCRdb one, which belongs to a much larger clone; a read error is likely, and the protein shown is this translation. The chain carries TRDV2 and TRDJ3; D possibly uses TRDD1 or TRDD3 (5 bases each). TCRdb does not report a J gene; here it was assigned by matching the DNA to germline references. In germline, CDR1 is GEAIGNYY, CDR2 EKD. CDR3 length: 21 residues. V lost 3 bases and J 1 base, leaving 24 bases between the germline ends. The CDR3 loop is CACDAMGSPIIESWDTRQMFF. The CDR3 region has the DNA TGTGCCTGTGACGCGATGGGATCCCCAATAATAGAATCCTGGGACACCCGACAGATGTTTTTC.

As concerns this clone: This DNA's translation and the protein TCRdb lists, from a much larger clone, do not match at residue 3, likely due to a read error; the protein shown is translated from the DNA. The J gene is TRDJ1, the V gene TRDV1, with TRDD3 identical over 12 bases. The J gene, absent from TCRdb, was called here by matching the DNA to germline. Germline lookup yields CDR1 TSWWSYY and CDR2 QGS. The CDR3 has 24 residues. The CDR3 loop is CAPGEPPRPFLLYWGIPYTDKLIF. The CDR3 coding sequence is TGTGCTCCTGGGGAACCTCCCAGACCCTTCCTCTTATACTGGGGGATACCGTACACCGATAAACTCATCTTT.

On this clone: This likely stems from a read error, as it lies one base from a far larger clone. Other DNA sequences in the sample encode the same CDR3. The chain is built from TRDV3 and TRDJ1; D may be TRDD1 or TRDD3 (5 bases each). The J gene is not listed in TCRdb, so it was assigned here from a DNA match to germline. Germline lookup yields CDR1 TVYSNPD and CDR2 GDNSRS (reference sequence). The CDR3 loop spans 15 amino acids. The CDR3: CAFPARRIVADKLIF. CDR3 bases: TGTGCCTTCCCGGCCCGGCGGATAGTCGCCGACAAACTCATCTTT.

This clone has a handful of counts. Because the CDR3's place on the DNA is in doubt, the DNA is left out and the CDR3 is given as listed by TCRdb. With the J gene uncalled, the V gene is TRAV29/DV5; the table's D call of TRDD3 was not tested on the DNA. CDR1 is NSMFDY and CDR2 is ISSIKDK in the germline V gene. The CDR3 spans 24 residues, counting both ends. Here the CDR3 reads CSVLLCSNNDPKNRDPGYTDKLIF.

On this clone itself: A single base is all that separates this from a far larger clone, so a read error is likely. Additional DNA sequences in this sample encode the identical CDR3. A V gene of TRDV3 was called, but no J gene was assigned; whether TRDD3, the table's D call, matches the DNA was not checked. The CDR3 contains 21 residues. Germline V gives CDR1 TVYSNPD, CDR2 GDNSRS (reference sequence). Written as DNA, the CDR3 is TGTGCCTTTATCCACCCTACGCACTGGGGGATAACGACGATTTACACCGATAAACTTATCTTT. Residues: CAFIHPTHWGITTIYTDKLIF.

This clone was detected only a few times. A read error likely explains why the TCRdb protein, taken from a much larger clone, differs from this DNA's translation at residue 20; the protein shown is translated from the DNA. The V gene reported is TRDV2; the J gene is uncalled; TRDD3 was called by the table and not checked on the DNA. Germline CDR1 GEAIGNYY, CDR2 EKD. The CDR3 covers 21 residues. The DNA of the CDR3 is TGTGCCTGTGACACGGTGTTTCTGGGGGATACGCGGGATCCCGTCACCGATAAACTCACCTTT. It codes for CACDTVFLGDTRDPVTDKLTF.

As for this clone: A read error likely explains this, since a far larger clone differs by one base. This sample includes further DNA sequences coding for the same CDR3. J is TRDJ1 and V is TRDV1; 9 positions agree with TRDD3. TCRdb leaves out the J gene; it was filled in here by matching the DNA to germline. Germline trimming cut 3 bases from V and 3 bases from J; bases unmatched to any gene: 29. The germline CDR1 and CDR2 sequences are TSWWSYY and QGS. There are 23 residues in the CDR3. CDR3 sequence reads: CALGEAPFPRVMGDIPYADKLIF. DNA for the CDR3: TGTGCTCTTGGGGAGGCTCCCTTCCCACGTGTGATGGGGGATATCCCCTATGCCGATAAACTCATCTTT.

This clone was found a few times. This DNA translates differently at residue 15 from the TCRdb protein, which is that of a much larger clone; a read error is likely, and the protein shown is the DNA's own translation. CDR3 sequence (DNA): TGTGCCTGTGACCCCCTACTGGGGGATAACGGGGCCGATAAACACATCTTT. Translated: CACDPLLGDNGADKHIF. No call exists for the J gene, whereas the V gene is TRDV2; the DNA was not compared with TRDD3, the D call given in the table. Germline V lookup: CDR1 GEAIGNYY, CDR2 EKD. This CDR3 is 17 amino acids long.

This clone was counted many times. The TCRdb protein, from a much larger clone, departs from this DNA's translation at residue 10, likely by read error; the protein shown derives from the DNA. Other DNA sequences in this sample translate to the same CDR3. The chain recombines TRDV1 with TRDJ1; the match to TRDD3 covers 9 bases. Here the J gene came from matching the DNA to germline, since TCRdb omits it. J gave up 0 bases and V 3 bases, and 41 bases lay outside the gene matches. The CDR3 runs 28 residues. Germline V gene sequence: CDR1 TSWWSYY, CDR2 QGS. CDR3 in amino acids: CALGDWGNNLPLEWGIRPAGLYTDKLIF. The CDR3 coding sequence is TGTGCTCTTGGGGACTGGGGGAATAACCTTCCTCTTGAGTGGGGGATAAGACCTGCTGGTCTGTACACCGATAAACTCATCTTT.

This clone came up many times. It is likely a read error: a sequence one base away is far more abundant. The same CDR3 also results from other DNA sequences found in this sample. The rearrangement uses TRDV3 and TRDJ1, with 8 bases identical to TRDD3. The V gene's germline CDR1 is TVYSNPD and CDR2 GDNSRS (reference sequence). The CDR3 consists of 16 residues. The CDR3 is CAFSSGGTPWGDKLIF. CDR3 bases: TGTGCCTTCTCGTCTGGGGGAACCCCTTGGGGGGATAAGCTCATCTTT.

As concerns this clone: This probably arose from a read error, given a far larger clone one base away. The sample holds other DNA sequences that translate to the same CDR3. CDR3 residues: CALGEGILSRLGVMYTDKLIF. For the CDR3, the DNA is TGTGCTCTCGGGGAAGGGATCCTAAGTCGACTGGGGGTCATGTACACCGATAAACTCATCTTT. The chain recombines TRDV1 with TRDJ1, with 8 nucleotides matching TRDD3. TCRdb offers no J gene call, so here the DNA was matched to germline to obtain one. CDR3 length: 21 amino acids. Germline assignment: CDR1 TSWWSYY and CDR2 QGS.

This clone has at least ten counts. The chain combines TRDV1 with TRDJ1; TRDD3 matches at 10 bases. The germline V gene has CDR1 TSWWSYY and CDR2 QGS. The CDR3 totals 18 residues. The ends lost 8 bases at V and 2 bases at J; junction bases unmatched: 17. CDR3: CALFSPRGGIRDTDKLIF. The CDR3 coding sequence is TGTGCTCTTTTTTCCCCACGAGGGGGGATACGCGATACCGATAAACTCATCTTT.

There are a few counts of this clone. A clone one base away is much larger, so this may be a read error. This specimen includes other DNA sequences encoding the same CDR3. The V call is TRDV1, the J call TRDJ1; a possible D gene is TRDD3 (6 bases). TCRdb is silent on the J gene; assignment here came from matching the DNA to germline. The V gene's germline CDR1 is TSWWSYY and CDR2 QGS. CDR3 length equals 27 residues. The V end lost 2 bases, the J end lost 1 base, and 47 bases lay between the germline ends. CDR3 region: CALGEKDWNPRPELLGALISLTDKLIF. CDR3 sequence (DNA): TGTGCTCTTGGGGAAAAGGACTGGAATCCTCGCCCGGAATTACTGGGAGCTTTAATCTCCCTCACCGATAAACTCATCTTT.

The DNA for the CDR3 is TGTGCCTGTGGCACGCTTACTGGGGGCCCCGACACCGATAAACTCATCTTT. Translating it yields CACGTLTGGPDTDKLIF. J is TRDJ1 and V is TRDV2; 8 nucleotides match TRDD3. No J gene was available from TCRdb, and it was assigned here by a germline match of the DNA. The CDR3 extends over 17 amino acids. V lost 5 bases to trimming and J lost 0 bases; unmatched junction nucleotides: 13. Germline V gene lookup returns CDR1 GEAIGNYY and CDR2 EKD.

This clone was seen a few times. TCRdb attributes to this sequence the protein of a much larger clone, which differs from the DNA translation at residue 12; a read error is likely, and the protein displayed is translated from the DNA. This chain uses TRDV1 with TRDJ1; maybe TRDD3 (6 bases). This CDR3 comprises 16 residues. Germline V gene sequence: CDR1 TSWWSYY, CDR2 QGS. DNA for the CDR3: TGTGCTCTTGGAGTGTTGGGGGCTTTGTACACCAATAAACTCATCTTT. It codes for CALGVLGALYTNKLIF.

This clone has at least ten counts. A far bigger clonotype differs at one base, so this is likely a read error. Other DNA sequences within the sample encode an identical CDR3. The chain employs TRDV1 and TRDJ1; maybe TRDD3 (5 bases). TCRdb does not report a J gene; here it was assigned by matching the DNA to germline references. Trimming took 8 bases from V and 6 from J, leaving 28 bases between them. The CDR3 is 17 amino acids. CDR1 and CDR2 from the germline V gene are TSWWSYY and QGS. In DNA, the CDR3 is TGTGCTCTTTGTCTGATCCATGACTGGCGTCGAGACCATAAACTCATCTTT. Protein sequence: CALCLIHDWRRDHKLIF.

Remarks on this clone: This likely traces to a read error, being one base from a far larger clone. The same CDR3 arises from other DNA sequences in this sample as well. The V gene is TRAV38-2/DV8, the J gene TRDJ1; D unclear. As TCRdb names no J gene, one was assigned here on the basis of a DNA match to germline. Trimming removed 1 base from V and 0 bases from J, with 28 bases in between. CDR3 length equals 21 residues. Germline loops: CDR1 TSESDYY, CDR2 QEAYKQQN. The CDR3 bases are TGTGCTTATAGGAGCTCCGCTTTATGTCTCTGTACATCCAGCTACACCGATAAACTCATCTTT. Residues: CAYRSSALCLCTSSYTDKLIF.

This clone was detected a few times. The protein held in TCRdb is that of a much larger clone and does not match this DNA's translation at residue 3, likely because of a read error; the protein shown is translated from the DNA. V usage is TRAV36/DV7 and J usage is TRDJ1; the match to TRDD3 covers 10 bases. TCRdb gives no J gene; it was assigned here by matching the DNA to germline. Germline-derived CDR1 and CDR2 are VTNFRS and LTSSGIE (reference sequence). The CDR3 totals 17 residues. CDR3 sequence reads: CAMEARGDTTADDKLIF. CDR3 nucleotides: TGTGCTATGGAGGCCCGGGGGGATACGACGGCGGACGATAAACTCATCTTT. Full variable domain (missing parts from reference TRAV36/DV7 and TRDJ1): EDKVVQSPLSLVVHEGDTVTLNCSYEVTNFRSLLWYKQEKKAPTFLFMLTSSGIEKKSGRLSSILDKKELSSILNITATQTGDSAIYLCAMEARGDTTADDKLIFGKGTRVTVEP.

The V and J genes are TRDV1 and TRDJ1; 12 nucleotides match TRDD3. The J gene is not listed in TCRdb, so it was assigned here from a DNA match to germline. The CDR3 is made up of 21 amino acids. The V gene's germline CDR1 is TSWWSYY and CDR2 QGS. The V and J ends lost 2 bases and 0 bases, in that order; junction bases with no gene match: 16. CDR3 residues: CALGEISRLGDTIPYTDKLIF. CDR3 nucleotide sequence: TGTGCTCTTGGGGAAATCTCTCGGCTGGGGGATACGATCCCGTACACCGATAAACTCATCTTT.

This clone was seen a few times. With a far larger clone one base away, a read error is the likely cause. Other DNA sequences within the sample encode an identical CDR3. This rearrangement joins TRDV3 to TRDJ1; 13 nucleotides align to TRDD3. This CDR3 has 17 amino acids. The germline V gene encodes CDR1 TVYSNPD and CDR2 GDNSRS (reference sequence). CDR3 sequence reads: CAFPRLRTGGYDGKLIF. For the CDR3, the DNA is TGTGCCTTCCCCAGGCTACGTACTGGGGGATACGATGGTAAACTAATCTTT.